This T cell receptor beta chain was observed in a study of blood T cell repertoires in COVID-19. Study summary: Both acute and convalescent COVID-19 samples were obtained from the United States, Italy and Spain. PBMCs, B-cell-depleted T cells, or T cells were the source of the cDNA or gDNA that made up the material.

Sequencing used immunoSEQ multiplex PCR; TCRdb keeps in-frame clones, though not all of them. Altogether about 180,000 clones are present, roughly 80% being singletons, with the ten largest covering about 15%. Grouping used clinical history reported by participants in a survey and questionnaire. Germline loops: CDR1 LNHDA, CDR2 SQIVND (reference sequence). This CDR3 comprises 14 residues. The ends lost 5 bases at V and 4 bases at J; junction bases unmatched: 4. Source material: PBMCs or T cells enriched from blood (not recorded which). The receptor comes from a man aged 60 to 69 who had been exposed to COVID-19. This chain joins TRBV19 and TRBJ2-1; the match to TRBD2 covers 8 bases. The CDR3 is CASSGLAEYNEQFF. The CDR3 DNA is TGTGCCAGTAGTGGACTAGCAGAGTACAATGAGCAGTTCTTC.